This entry is about one T cell receptor (beta chain). Its specificity is unknown. Looked up from germline, CDR1 is KGHDR and CDR2 is SFDVKD. This CDR3 has 17 amino acids. V gave up 3 bases and J gave up 8 bases; unmatched junction bases: 11. This specimen comes from a study of CD8 T cells in ankylosing spondylitis. Whole-study results and caveats: Matched synovial fluid from ankylosing spondylitis patients was reported to be enriched for disease-linked clones. A TCR beta motif made of 7 to 9 highly homologous variants seemed typical of ankylosing spondylitis blood. Before this, some motif variants had been reported in reactive arthritis synovial fluid and blood. Clones linked to the disease showed a CD8+ phenotype. They occurred at relatively low frequencies in peripheral blood.

Library preparation for TCR beta used quantitative 5'-RACE with molecular barcodes. Each CDR3 protein gets one entry after TCRdb re-called the 5' RACE reads with MiXCR. The repertoire consists of 200,000 to 250,000 distinct CDR3 sequences, with about 17% occurring once and the leading ten covering about 42%. The rearrangement joins TRBV24-1 to TRBJ2-1; 11 bases map to TRBD2. This receptor was taken from a male donor with ankylosing spondylitis. The sample comprised blood, either unsorted or a sorted T cell fraction (not recorded which). CDR3: CATSDTRTSGPPDEQFF. Written as DNA, the CDR3 is TGTGCCACCAGTGATACCCGGACTAGCGGGCCTCCCGATGAGCAGTTCTTC.